Below are 4 T cell receptor beta chains sequenced from a single sample in a study of T cells in localized non-small cell lung cancer. TCRdb's copy holds only in-frame clones and misses some; the assay was immunoSEQ multiplex PCR. Of about 35,000 clones listed, 92% are singletons. This specimen consisted of peripheral blood, obtained before any cancer treatment. The receptors derive from a female donor at least 60 years old with stage I lung adenocarcinoma.

The chain links TRBV19 to TRBJ2-1, with TRBD2 identical over 7 bases. This CDR3 spans 17 amino acids. V gave up 0 bases and J gave up 2 bases; unmatched junction bases: 7. CDR1 and CDR2 from the germline V gene are LNHDA and SQIVND (reference sequence). The CDR3 nucleotides are TGTGCCAGTAGTATAGATCTCTTTAGCGGGCCCTACAATGAGCAGTTCTTC. Translation gives CASSIDLFSGPYNEQFF.

The chain is built from TRBV30 and TRBJ1-6; maybe TRBD1 (6 bases). Trimming removed 2 bases from V and 13 bases from J, with 15 bases in between. The CDR3 consists of 13 residues. Per germline, CDR1 GTSNPN and CDR2 SVGIG (reference sequence). The chain's CDR3 is CAWSTGTEAPLHF. The CDR3 DNA sequence: TGTGCCTGGAGTACAGGGACCGAGGCTCCCCTCCACTTT.

V usage is TRBV9 and J usage is TRBJ1-2; the D is unclear. This CDR3 spans 11 amino acids. The germline V and J ends were trimmed by 5 bases and 4 bases, with 6 bases remaining between them. CDR1 and CDR2 (germline): SGDLS, YYNGEE. As DNA, the CDR3 is TGTGCCAGCAGTACCTTCTATGGCTACACCTTC. Its protein is CASSTFYGYTF.

The chain is built from TRBV5-1 and TRBJ2-3; D remains unclear. Deletions cut 5 bases from V and 6 bases from J, with 10 bases between. CDR3 length: 12 amino acids. CDR1 is SGHRS, CDR2 YFSETQ, per germline. CDR3 bases: TGCGCCAGCAGTGGTAGTTCGGATACGCAGTATTTT. Translating it yields CASSGSSDTQYF.